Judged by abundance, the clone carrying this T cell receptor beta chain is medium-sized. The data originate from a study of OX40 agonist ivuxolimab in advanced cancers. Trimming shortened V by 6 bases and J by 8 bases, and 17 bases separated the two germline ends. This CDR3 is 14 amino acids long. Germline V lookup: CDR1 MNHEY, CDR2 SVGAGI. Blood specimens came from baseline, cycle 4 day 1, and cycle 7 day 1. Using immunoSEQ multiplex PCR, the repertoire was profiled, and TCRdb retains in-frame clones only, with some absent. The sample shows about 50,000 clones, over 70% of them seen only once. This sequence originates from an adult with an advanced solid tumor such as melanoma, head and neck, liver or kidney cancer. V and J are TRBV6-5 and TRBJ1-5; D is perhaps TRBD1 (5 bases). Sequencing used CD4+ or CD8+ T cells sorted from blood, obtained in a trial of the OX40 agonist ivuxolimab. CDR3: CASSESGTTEPQHF. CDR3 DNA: TGTGCCAGCAGCGAATCCGGGACGACCGAGCCCCAGCATTTT.